A single sample gave rise to the 10 T cell receptor beta chains below, sequenced in a study of T cells in Graves' hyperthyroidism and ophthalmopathy. The CDR3 regions of TCR beta were amplified from RNA transcripts. In the first-round RT-PCR of the TCR CDR3, the HTBI primer set was used. MiXCR, applied by TCRdb to the multiplex PCR reads, yields one record per CDR3 protein. The top ten hold roughly 55% of the sample, which has some 180,000 distinct CDR3 sequences, approximately 16% seen once. The sample consisted of blood. Receptors originate from a woman aged 45-60 years with Graves' hyperthyroidism.

This clonotype has only a few counts. The CDR3: CASIPRRTSGRGTDTQYF. CDR3 nucleotide sequence: TGTGCCAGCATCCCACGTCGGACTAGCGGGAGGGGGACAGATACGCAGTATTTT. The chain carries TRBV7-9 and TRBJ2-3, with 15 bases lining up with TRBD2. Trimming cost V 7 bases and J 3 bases; bases outside gene matches: 11. CDR1 is SEHNR, CDR2 FQNEAQ, per germline (reference sequence). The CDR3 runs to 18 residues.

This clonotype was seen at least ten times. The V and J genes are TRBV7-3 and TRBJ2-7; the match to TRBD2 covers 13 bases. Germline V gene data show CDR1 as SGHTA and CDR2 as FQGTGA. There are 16 residues in the CDR3. With 5 bases clipped from V and 2 bases from J, the junction kept 6 bases outside the gene matches. In DNA form, the CDR3 reads TGTGCCAGCAGCCCAATGGGACTAGCGGGGACCTACGAGCAGTACTTC. Translated: CASSPMGLAGTYEQYF.

This clonotype was picked up many times. The rearrangement joins TRBV7-2 to TRBJ2-7; 7 bases map to TRBD2. Per the germline V gene, CDR1 is SGHTA and CDR2 is FQGNSA. The CDR3 sequence is 17 residues long. With V trimmed by 1 base and J by 0 bases, 9 bases remained unmatched. This chain's CDR3 is CASSLGSRGGSSYEQYF. CDR3 sequence (DNA): TGTGCCAGCAGCTTAGGTAGTAGGGGCGGGAGCTCCTACGAGCAGTACTTC.

The chain employs TRBV5-1 and TRBJ2-7; 8 bases fit TRBD1. J was trimmed by 3 bases and V by 0 bases; bases with no gene match: 2. The CDR3 runs 14 residues. CDR1 is SGHRS, CDR2 YFSETQ, per germline. CDR3 in DNA: TGCGCCAGCAGCTTGGGGGACAGGATCTACGAGCAGTACTTC. Residues: CASSLGDRIYEQYF.

The chain has TRBV5-1 and TRBJ2-7; no clear D gene. The V and J ends lost 0 bases and 3 bases respectively, with 10 bases between them. The CDR3 covers 14 residues. CDR1 and CDR2 (germline): SGHRS, YFSETQ. The CDR3 DNA is TGCGCCAGCAGCTTGGGACCGCAGAACTACGAGCAGTACTTC. This encodes CASSLGPQNYEQYF.

The table lists this clonotype with many counts. V and J are TRBV28 and TRBJ2-7; 7 nucleotides line up with TRBD2. This CDR3 has 12 amino acids. After removal of 3 bases from V and 9 bases from J, the junction contained 5 bases not matched to a gene. Germline V gene lookup returns CDR1 MDHEN and CDR2 SYDVKM. CDR3 sequence (DNA): TGTGCCAGCAGTTTGGACATAGCGGGGCAGTACTTC. As protein: CASSLDIAGQYF.

CDR3 amino acids: CASSLNARAGNTIYF. As DNA, the CDR3 is TGTGCCAGCAGCTTAAACGCCAGAGCTGGAAACACCATATATTTT. V and J are TRBV7-8 and TRBJ1-3; D remains unclear. Trimming cost V 2 bases and J 2 bases, with 10 bases left between them. CDR3 length: 15 residues. CDR1 is SGHVS, CDR2 FQNEAQ, per germline.

Points on this clonotype: It may be a read error: a sequence one base away is much more abundant. The chain carries TRBV6-1 and TRBJ1-1, with a tentative D call TRBD1 (5 bases). CDR3 length equals 15 residues. The germline gives CDR1 MNHNS, CDR2 SASEGT. Trimming left V 2 bases short and J 1 base short, with 11 bases between. This CDR3 reads CASSERGRTNTEAFF. CDR3 sequence (DNA): TGTGCCAGCAGTGAAAGGGGACGGACGAACACTGAAGCTTTCTTT.

This clonotype was recorded many times. The J gene is TRBJ2-7, the V gene TRBV12-3 or TRBV12-4, with TRBD1 as a possible D gene (6 bases). The CDR3 extends over 15 amino acids. Trimming took 5 bases from V and 0 from J, leaving 14 bases between them. The CDR3 region is CASSPRDKSSYEQYF. The CDR3 DNA is TGTGCCAGCAGTCCCCGGGACAAGAGCTCCTACGAGCAGTACTTC.

This clonotype was counted ten times or more. V is TRBV9 and J is TRBJ1-2, with D tentatively TRBD1 (6 bases). This CDR3 is built from 15 residues. The V and J ends lost 4 bases and 1 base respectively, with 14 bases between them. Germline loops: CDR1 SGDLS, CDR2 YYNGEE. Here the CDR3 reads CASSRTDQSNYGYTF. The CDR3 DNA reads as TGTGCCAGCAGCCGGACAGACCAGAGTAACTATGGCTACACCTTC.